These T cell receptor beta chains were read from a single sample in a study of Ad26.COV2.S vaccination and SARS-CoV-2 variants. Profiling relied on immunoSEQ multiplex PCR, and the TCRdb table lists in-frame clones only, not all of them. The table has about 390,000 clones, about 85% seen once. Specimen: peripheral blood, collected in a trial of Ad26.COV2.S vaccine versus placebo. Every receptor here comes from a person aged 18 to 59 who received the Ad26.COV2.S COVID-19 vaccine or a placebo. CDR3s include the opening cysteine and the closing phenylalanine or tryptophan. D genes are given only for firm matches. Clone size is given for some rows only: seen once, a few or many times, or a class if the clone is expanded.

D gene,clone size,V gene,J gene,CDR3 DNA,CDR3 protein
NA,NA,TRBV7-8,TRBJ2-6,TGTGCCAGCAGCTTACGCGTTCTGGCAGGGGGGAGCTCTGGGGCCAACGTCCTGACTTTC,CASSLRVLAGGSSGANVLTF
TRBD1,NA,TRBV5-1,TRBJ1-2,TGCGCCAGCAGCTTGGGAGGGGGCAAAGCTAACTATGGCTACACCTTC,CASSLGGGKANYGYTF
TRBD2,NA,TRBV3-1/TRBV3-2,TRBJ2-1,TGTGCCAGCAGCCACTACCCGGGGGGGCAGTTCTTC,CASSHYPGGQFF
NA,NA,TRBV5-1,TRBJ2-2,TGCGCCAGCAGAGTTGACACCGGGGAGCTGTTTTTT,CASRVDTGELFF
NA,NA,TRBV9,TRBJ1-1,TGTGCCAGCAGCGCCCTGAGGGGCACTGAAGCTTTCTTT,CASSALRGTEAFF
NA,NA,TRBV4-1,TRBJ2-3,TGCGCCAGCAGCCAAGTGTTCGGGGCTGGCACAGATACGCAGTATTTT,CASSQVFGAGTDTQYF
TRBD1,NA,TRBV6-1,TRBJ1-2,TGTGCCAGCAGTGGTCGGGTGACAGGGGGCAACTATGGCTACACCTTC,CASSGRVTGGNYGYTF
NA,NA,TRBV14,TRBJ1-2,TGTGCCAGCAGCCCTCGGATAGAGAACTATGGCTACACCTTC,CASSPRIENYGYTF
TRBD1,NA,TRBV27,TRBJ1-2,TGTGCCAGCAGTTATGATACTCGACAGGGGGATATCTATGGCTACACCTTC,CASSYDTRQGDIYGYTF
NA,once,TRBV6-1,TRBJ2-5,TGTGCCAGCAGTGAAGGGGGAGAGACCCAGTACTTC,CASSEGGETQYF
NA,NA,TRBV3-1/TRBV3-2,TRBJ2-1,TGTGCCAGCAGCCCTTGGACTACGCTACAGAGTGAGCAGTTCTTC,CASSPWTTLQSEQFF
NA,NA,TRBV9,TRBJ2-6,TGTGCCAGCAGCGTAGCTAGAACGGCGCCTGGGGCCAACGTCCTGACTTTC,CASSVARTAPGANVLTF
NA,NA,TRBV12-3/TRBV12-4,TRBJ2-5,TGTGCCAGCAGCCCTCCGGGACAAGAGACCCAGTACTTC,CASSPPGQETQYF
NA,few,TRBV7-8,TRBJ1-1,TGTGCCAGCAGCTTAGGACCCGAGAGGATAGCTTTCTTT,CASSLGPERIAFF
TRBD1,NA,TRBV3-1/TRBV3-2,TRBJ1-2,TGTGCCAGCAGCCGAGGAGAGGGGGCACGAGGCTACACCTTC,CASSRGEGARGYTF
NA,NA,TRBV12-2,TRBJ1-5,TGTGCAAGTCGCTTATATGTATTGGTTATTCGTGGGGTGAGAAGGAATCAGCCCCAGCATTTT,CASRLYVLVIRGVRRNQPQHF
TRBD1,NA,TRBV7-9,TRBJ1-3,TGTGCCAGCAGCCCGGAGGGACAGGAGGACACCATATATTTT,CASSPEGQEDTIYF
NA,NA,TRBV5-5,TRBJ1-2,TGTGCCAGCAGCCTAGGGGTCGGGAACTATGGCTACACCTTC,CASSLGVGNYGYTF
NA,NA,TRBV11-1,TRBJ2-5,TGTGCCAGCAGTTACCCCTGGGGCCCGGGGGAGACCCAGTACTTC,CASSYPWGPGETQYF
TRBD1,NA,TRBV28,TRBJ1-3,TGTGCCACCAGGGGGAACACCATATATTTT,CATRGNTIYF
TRBD1,NA,TRBV3-1/TRBV3-2,TRBJ1-2,TGTGCCAGCAGCCTGACAGGGAAGAGCAACTATGGCTACACCTTC,CASSLTGKSNYGYTF
NA,once,TRBV21-1,TRBJ1-2,TGTGCCAGCAGCAAACACTCGGGACAGGAGGCCCGCTACTATGGCTACACCTTC,CASSKHSGQEARYYGYTF
NA,NA,TRBV2,TRBJ1-5,TGTGCCAGCAGTACGGTTCAGCCCCAGCATTTT,CASSTVQPQHF
NA,NA,TRBV2,TRBJ1-5,TGTGCCAGCAGTGTAACAGGGCAGCCCCAGCATTTT,CASSVTGQPQHF
TRBD1,NA,TRBV5-5,TRBJ1-4,TGTGCCAGCAGCTTGGGCGACGGGACAGGGCTTTTT,CASSLGDGTGLF
NA,NA,TRBV4-1,TRBJ2-3,TGCGCCAGCAGCCCAACAGGGTTAACATCAGATACGCAGTATTTT,CASSPTGLTSDTQYF
TRBD1,NA,TRBV27,TRBJ2-1,TGTGCCAGCACCGGACAGGTGGCCCAAAAGAAATATGAGCAGTTCTTC,CASTGQVAQKKYEQFF
TRBD1,NA,TRBV6-5,TRBJ1-1,TGTGCCAGCAGTCTGACAGGGGGGTTGCGGACTGAAGCTTTCTTT,CASSLTGGLRTEAFF
NA,NA,TRBV7-9,TRBJ1-2,TGTGCCAGCAGCTTAATAAGGGAGGTCTATGGCTACACCTTC,CASSLIREVYGYTF
TRBD1,NA,TRBV5-1,TRBJ2-5,TGCGCCAGCAGCGCGCGGACAGGGCAAGAGACCCAGTACTTC,CASSARTGQETQYF
NA,NA,TRBV7-9,TRBJ1-4,TGTGCCAGCAGCTTAGATGCGACTAATGAAAAACTGTTTTTT,CASSLDATNEKLFF
NA,NA,TRBV5-6,TRBJ2-1,TGTGCCAGCAGCTTGGCCGGTGAGCCCGTCAAGCAGTTCTTC,CASSLAGEPVKQFF
NA,NA,TRBV3-1/TRBV3-2,TRBJ1-1,TGTGCCAGCAGCCAACAATTGGACGGGAACACTGAAGCTTTCTTT,CASSQQLDGNTEAFF
TRBD1,once,TRBV19,TRBJ2-6,TGTGCCAGTAGTTCGCGGGGGACAGGGAACTCTGGGGCCAACGTCCTGACTTTC,CASSSRGTGNSGANVLTF
NA,few,TRBV4-1,TRBJ2-2,TGCGCCAGCAGCAATACCGGGACGACGAACACCGGGGAGCTGTTTTTT,CASSNTGTTNTGELFF
NA,NA,TRBV12-5,TRBJ2-3,TGTGCTAGTGGTCAGGTAGTGGGGGCAGAGGCAGATACGCAGTATTTT,CASGQVVGAEADTQYF